The clone carrying this TCR beta chain has only a few counts. Its target is unknown. The V gene's germline CDR1 is SNHLY and CDR2 FYNNEI. The V gene end was trimmed by 6 bases and the J gene end by 0 bases; junction bases not matched to a gene: 3. The CDR3 is made up of 15 amino acids. The entry originates in a study of blood T cells in healthy people across ages. Findings and caveats of the study: Versus aged donors, long-lived donors had higher diversity and more naive CD4+ cells.

The second PCR ran roughly 7 to 12 cycles with a sample-barcoded 5' primer and J-beta primers. Each CDR3 protein gets one entry after TCRdb re-called the 5' RACE reads with MiXCR. Among more than 1 million distinct CDR3 sequences listed, 45% were seen once. This sequence was found in a woman aged 55-69 years in good health. The chain uses TRBV2 and TRBJ2-5; 11 bases line up with TRBD2. Material for sequencing was blood. The CDR3 sequence is CASRTSGTYQETQYF. The CDR3 bases are TGTGCCAGCAGGACTAGCGGGACGTACCAAGAGACCCAGTACTTC. Filled out from reference TRBV2 and TRBJ2-5, the complete variable domain reads EPEVTQTPSHQVTQMGQEVILRCVPISNHLYFYWYRQILGQKVEFLVSFYNNEISEKSEIFDDQFSVERPDGSNFTLKIRSTKLEDSAMYFCASRTSGTYQETQYFGPGTRLLVL.